A selection of T cell receptor beta chains follows, all from one sample in a study of blood T cell repertoires in COVID-19. Assay used: immunoSEQ multiplex PCR; TCRdb lists only in-frame clones, some missing. The data hold tens of thousands of clones, with around 83% observed a single time. The sample consisted of peripheral blood. The receptors were sampled from an older man with active or convalescent COVID-19. Both conserved end residues are part of each CDR3. The D gene is left open where the match is weak. The size of a clone is reported for some rows only, either as once, few or many, or as a class for expanded clones.

v_call	j_call	clone_size	d_call	cdr3_aa	cdr3_nt
TRBV7-3	TRBJ1-6	.	TRBD1	CASSLMGQGSPLHF	TGTGCCAGCAGCTTAATGGGACAGGGGTCACCCCTCCACTTT
TRBV19	TRBJ1-3	once	TRBD1	CASSMAWDSKYTIYF	TGTGCCAGTAGTATGGCATGGGACAGCAAATACACCATATATTTT
TRBV24-1	TRBJ2-3	.	.	CASPTPSGFADTQYF	TGTGCCTCTCCGACTCCATCTGGGTTCGCAGATACGCAGTATTTT
TRBV19	TRBJ2-1	.	.	CASSINRDNEQFF	TGTGCCAGTAGTATCAACAGGGACAATGAGCAGTTCTTC
TRBV4-3	TRBJ1-2	.	.	CASSQSERTAYGYTF	TGCGCCAGCAGCCAGTCGGAGCGGACAGCATATGGCTACACCTTC
TRBV6-5	TRBJ2-7	.	TRBD2	CASSTRLAGGDEQYF	TGTGCCAGCAGCACCCGACTAGCGGGGGGTGACGAGCAGTACTTC
TRBV4-3	TRBJ2-6	.	.	CASSQGSGAGANVLTF	TGCGCCAGCAGCCAGGGGTCCGGGGCTGGGGCCAACGTCCTGACTTTC
TRBV27	TRBJ1-5	.	.	CASSFRTTREGPQHF	TGTGCCAGCAGTTTTCGGACCACGAGGGAAGGGCCCCAGCATTTT
TRBV5-1	TRBJ2-2	.	.	CASSLDGGNTGELFF	TGCGCCAGCAGCTTGGACGGAGGGAACACCGGGGAGCTGTTTTTT
TRBV30	TRBJ1-4	.	TRBD1	CAWTDRGHEKLFF	TGTGCCTGGACTGACAGGGGGCATGAAAAACTGTTTTTT
TRBV10-3	TRBJ2-3	many	.	CAISERQGGATDTQYF	TGTGCCATCAGTGAAAGACAGGGAGGTGCCACAGATACGCAGTATTTT
TRBV29-1	TRBJ1-5	medium-sized	TRBD1	CSARTGGSNQPQHF	TGCAGCGCGAGGACAGGGGGGAGCAATCAGCCCCAGCATTTT
TRBV5-1	TRBJ1-3	.	.	CASSLGQPGSGNTIYF	TGCGCCAGCAGCTTGGGACAGCCGGGCTCTGGAAACACCATATATTTT
TRBV7-8	TRBJ1-1	.	.	CASSLTGRNTEAFF	TGTGCCAGCAGCTTAACAGGGAGGAACACTGAAGCTTTCTTT
TRBV28	TRBJ1-1	.	.	CASKTQANTEAFF	TGTGCCAGCAAAACCCAAGCAAACACTGAAGCTTTCTTT
TRBV10-2	TRBJ2-5	.	TRBD2	CASSDSGRVGETQYF	TGCGCCAGCAGTGATAGCGGGAGGGTGGGAGAGACCCAGTACTTC
TRBV18	TRBJ2-1	.	TRBD2	CASSLGLAGGTGNEQFF	TGTGCCAGCTCACTCGGACTAGCGGGAGGGACAGGGAATGAGCAGTTCTTC
TRBV18	TRBJ2-7	.	.	CASSPFDRSYEQYF	TGTGCCAGCTCACCATTTGACAGATCCTACGAGCAGTACTTC
TRBV19	TRBJ2-3	.	.	CASRRQSSGSDTQYF	TGTGCCAGTAGAAGACAGTCCAGTGGCTCAGATACGCAGTATTTT
TRBV7-8	TRBJ1-5	.	.	CASSPAVGGGNQPQHF	TGTGCCAGCAGCCCAGCGGTAGGGGGAGGCAATCAGCCCCAGCATTTT
TRBV11-2	TRBJ1-1	.	.	CASSRTAGDTEAFF	TGTGCCAGCAGCCGCACTGCAGGGGACACTGAAGCTTTCTTT
TRBV11-2	TRBJ1-5	.	TRBD1	CASSLGTGGSQPQHF	TGTGCCAGCAGCTTAGGGACAGGGGGCAGTCAGCCCCAGCATTTT
TRBV15	TRBJ2-1	.	.	CATSRDRYSSNEQFF	TGTGCCACCAGCAGAGACCGTTACTCTAGTAATGAGCAGTTCTTC
TRBV9	TRBJ2-5	.	TRBD1	CASSGPGTGGAETQYF	TGTGCCAGCAGCGGGCCCGGGACAGGGGGCGCCGAGACCCAGTACTTC
TRBV19	TRBJ2-7	.	TRBD2	CASSILAGGPIYEQYF	TGTGCCAGTAGTATACTAGCGGGAGGGCCAATCTACGAGCAGTACTTC
TRBV7-2	TRBJ2-7	.	TRBD1	CASSFWGQSYEQYF	TGTGCCAGCAGCTTTTGGGGACAGTCCTACGAGCAGTACTTC
TRBV25-1	TRBJ1-5	.	TRBD1	CASRLGGDPNQPQHF	TGTGCCAGCAGGCTAGGGGGCGACCCCAATCAGCCCCAGCATTTT
TRBV7-3	TRBJ2-5	.	.	CASSLSGLYQETQYF	TGTGCCAGCAGCTTAAGTGGCTTGTACCAAGAGACCCAGTACTTC
TRBV27	TRBJ2-5	few	.	CASSPRDTTRETQYF	TGTGCCAGCAGTCCGAGGGACACCACGAGGGAGACCCAGTACTTC